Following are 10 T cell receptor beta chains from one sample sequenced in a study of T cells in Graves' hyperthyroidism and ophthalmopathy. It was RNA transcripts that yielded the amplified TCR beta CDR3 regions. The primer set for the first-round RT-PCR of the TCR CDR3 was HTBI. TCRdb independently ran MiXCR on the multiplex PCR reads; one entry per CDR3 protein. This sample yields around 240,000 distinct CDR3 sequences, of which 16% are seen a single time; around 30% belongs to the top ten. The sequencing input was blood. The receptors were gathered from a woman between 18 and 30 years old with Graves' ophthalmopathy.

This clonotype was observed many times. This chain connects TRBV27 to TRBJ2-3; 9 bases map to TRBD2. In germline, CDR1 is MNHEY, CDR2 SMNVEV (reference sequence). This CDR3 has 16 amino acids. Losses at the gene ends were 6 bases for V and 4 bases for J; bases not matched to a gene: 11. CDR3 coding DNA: TGTGCCAGCAGCCAATTAGCGGGAGCGTTTCCAGATACGCAGTATTTT. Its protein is CASSQLAGAFPDTQYF.

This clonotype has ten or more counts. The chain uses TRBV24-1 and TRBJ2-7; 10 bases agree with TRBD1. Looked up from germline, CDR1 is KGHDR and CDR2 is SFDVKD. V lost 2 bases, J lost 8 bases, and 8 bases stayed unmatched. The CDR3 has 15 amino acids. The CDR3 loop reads CATSDSKRQGAKQYF. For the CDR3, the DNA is TGTGCCACCAGTGATTCTAAAAGACAGGGGGCCAAGCAGTACTTC.

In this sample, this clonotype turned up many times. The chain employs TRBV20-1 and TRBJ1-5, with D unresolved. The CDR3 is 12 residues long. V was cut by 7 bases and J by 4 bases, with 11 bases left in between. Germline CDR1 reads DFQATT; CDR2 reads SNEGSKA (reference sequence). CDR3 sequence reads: CSGRAQNQPQHF. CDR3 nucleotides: TGCAGTGGCCGGGCCCAAAATCAGCCCCAGCATTTT.

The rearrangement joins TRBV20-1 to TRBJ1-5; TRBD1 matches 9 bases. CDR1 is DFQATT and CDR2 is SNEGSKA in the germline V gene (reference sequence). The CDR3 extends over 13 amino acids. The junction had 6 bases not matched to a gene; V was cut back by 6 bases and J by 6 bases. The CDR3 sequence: CSAQTGGSQPQHF. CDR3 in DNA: TGCAGTGCCCAAACAGGGGGCAGTCAGCCCCAGCATTTT.

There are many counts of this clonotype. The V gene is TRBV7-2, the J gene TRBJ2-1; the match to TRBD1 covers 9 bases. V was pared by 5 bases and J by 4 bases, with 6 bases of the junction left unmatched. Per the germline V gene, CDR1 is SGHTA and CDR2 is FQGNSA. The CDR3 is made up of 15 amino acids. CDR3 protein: CASSPTGGAYNEQFF. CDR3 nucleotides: TGTGCCAGCAGCCCAACAGGGGGCGCTTACAATGAGCAGTTCTTC.

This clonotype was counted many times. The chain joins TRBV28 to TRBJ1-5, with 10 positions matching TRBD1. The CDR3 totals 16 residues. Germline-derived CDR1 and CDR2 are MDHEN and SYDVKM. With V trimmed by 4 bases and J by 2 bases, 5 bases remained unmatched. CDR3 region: CASSSLGTGGNQPQHF. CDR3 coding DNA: TGTGCCAGCAGTTCTCTCGGGACAGGGGGCAATCAGCCCCAGCATTTT.

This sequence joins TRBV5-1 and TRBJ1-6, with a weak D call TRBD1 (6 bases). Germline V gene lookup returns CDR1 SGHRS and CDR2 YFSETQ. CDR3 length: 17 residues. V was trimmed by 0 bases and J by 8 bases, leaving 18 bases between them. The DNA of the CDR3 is TGCGCCAGCAGCTTGGCTAGCTGGCAGGGGAGGTATTCACCCCTCCACTTT. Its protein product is CASSLASWQGRYSPLHF.

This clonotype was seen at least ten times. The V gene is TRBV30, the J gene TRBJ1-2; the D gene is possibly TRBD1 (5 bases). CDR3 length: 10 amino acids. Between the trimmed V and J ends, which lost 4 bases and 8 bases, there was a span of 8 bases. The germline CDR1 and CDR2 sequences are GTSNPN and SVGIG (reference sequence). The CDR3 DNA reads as TGTGCCTGGAAAGGGGACGGCTACACCTTC. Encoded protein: CAWKGDGYTF.

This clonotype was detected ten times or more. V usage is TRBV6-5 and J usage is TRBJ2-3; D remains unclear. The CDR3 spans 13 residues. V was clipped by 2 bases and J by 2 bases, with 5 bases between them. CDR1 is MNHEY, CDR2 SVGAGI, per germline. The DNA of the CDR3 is TGTGCCAGCAGTTACCTAGTCACAGATACGCAGTATTTT. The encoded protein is CASSYLVTDTQYF.

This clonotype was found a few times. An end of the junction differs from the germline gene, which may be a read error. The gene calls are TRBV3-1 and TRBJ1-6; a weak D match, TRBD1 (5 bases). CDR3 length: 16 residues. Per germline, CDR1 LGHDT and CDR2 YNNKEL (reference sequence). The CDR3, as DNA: TGTGCCGGCAGCCTTCTTAGCAGACGGGGGAATTCACCCCTCCACTTT. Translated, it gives CAGSLLSRRGNSPLHF.